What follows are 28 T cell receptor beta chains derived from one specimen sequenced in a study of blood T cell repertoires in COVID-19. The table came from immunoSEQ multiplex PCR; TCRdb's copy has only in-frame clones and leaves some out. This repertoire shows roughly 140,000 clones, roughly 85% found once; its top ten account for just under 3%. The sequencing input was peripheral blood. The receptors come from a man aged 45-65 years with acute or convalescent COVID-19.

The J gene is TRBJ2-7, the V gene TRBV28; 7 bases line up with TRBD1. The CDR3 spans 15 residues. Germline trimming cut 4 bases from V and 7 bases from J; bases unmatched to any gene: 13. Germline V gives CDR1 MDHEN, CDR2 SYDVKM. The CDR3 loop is CASSSGQKNVDEQYF. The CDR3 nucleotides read TGTGCCAGCAGTTCGGGACAGAAGAATGTTGATGAGCAGTACTTC.

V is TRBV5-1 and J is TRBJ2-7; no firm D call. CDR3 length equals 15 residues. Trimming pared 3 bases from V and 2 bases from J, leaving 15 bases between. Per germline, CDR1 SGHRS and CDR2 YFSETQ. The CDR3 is CASSSSPGSAYEQYF. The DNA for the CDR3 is TGCGCCAGCAGCTCCTCCCCGGGTTCTGCCTACGAGCAGTACTTC.

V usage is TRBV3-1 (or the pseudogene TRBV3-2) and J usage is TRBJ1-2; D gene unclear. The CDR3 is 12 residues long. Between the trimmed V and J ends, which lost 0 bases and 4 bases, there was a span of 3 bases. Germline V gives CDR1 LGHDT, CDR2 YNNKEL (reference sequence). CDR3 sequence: CASSQDSYGYTF. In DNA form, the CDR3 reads TGTGCCAGCAGCCAAGACTCCTATGGCTACACCTTC.

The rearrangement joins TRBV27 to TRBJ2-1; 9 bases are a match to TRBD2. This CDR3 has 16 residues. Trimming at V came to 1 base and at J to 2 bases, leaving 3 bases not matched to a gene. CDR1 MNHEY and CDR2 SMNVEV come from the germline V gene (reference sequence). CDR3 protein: CASSLYGGGAYNEQFF. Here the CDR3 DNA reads TGTGCCAGCAGTTTATATGGCGGGGGGGCCTACAATGAGCAGTTCTTC.

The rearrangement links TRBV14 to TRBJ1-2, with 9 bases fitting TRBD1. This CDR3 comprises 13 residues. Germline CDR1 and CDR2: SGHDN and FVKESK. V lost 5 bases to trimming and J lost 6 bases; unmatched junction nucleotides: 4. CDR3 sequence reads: CASSRGQGNGYTF. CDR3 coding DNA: TGTGCCAGCAGCAGGGGACAGGGCAATGGCTACACCTTC.

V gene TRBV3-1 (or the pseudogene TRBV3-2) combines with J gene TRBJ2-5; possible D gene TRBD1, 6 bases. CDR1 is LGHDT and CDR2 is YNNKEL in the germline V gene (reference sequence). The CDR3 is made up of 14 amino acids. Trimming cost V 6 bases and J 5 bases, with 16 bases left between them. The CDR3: CASRVRGAEETQYF. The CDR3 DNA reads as TGTGCCAGCAGAGTCAGGGGAGCGGAGGAGACCCAGTACTTC.

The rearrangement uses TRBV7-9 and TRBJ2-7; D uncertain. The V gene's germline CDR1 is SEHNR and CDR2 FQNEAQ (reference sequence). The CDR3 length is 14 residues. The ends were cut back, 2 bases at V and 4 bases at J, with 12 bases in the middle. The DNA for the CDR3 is TGTGCCAGCAGCTTACTAGGCTCCTCATACGAGCAGTACTTC. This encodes CASSLLGSSYEQYF.

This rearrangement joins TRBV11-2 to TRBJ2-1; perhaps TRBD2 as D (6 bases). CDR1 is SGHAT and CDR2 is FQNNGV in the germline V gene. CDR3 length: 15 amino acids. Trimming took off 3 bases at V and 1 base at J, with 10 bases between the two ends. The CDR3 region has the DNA TGTGCCAGCAGCTTCGGGACTGATTCCTACAATGAGCAGTTCTTC. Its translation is CASSFGTDSYNEQFF. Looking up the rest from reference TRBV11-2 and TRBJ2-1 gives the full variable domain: EAGVAQSPRYKIIEKRQSVAFWCNPISGHATLYWYQQILGQGPKLLIQFQNNGVVDDSQLPKDRFSAERLKGVDSTLKIQPAKLEDSAVYLCASSFGTDSYNEQFFGPGTRLTVL.

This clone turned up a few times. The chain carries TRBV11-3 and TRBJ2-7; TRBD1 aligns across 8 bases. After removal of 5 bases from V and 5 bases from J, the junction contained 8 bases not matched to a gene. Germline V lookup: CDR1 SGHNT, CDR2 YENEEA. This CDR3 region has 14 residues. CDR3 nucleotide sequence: TGTGCCAGCAGCGGTTACAGGGGGGCCCACGAGCAGTACTTC. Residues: CASSGYRGAHEQYF.

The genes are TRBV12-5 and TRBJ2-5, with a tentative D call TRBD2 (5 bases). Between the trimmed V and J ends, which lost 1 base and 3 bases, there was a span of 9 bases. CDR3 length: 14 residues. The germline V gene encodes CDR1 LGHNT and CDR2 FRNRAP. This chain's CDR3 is CASGLGELEETQYF. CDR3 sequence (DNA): TGTGCTAGTGGTTTGGGGGAGTTAGAAGAGACCCAGTACTTC.

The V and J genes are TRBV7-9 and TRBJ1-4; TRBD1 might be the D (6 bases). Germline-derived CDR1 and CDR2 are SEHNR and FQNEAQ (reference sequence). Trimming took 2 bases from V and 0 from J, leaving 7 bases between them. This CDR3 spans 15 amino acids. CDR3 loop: CASSLRTATNEKLFF. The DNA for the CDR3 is TGTGCCAGCAGCTTAAGGACAGCAACTAATGAAAAACTGTTTTTT.

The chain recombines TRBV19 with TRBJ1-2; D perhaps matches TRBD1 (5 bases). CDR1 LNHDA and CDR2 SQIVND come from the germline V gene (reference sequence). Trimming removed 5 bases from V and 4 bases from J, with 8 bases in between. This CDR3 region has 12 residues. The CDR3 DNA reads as TGTGCCAGTAGTCCCCAGGGCTATGGCTACACCTTC. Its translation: CASSPQGYGYTF. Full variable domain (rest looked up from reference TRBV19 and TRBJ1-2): DGGITQSPKYLFRKEGQNVTLSCEQNLNHDAMYWYRQDPGQGLRLIYYSQIVNDFQKGDIAEGYSVSREKKESFPLTVTSAQKNPTAFYLCASSPQGYGYTFGSGTRLTVV.

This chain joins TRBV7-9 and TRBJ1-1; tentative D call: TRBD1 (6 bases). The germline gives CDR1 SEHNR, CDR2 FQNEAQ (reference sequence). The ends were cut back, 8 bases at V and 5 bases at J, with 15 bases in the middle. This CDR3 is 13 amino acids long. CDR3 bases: TGTGCCAGCGGACCGGGGGGGCAAACTGAAGCTTTCTTT. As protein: CASGPGGQTEAFF.

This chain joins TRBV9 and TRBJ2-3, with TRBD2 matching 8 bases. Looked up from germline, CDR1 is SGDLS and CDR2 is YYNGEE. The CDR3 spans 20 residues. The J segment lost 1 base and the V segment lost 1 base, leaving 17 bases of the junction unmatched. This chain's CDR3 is CASSVPLVPSGGRGTDTQYF. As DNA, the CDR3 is TGTGCCAGCAGCGTACCCCTAGTCCCATCGGGAGGGCGAGGCACAGATACGCAGTATTTT.

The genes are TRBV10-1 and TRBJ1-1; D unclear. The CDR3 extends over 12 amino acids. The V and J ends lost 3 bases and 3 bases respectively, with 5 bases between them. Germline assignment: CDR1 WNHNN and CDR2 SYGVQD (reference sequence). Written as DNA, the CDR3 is TGCGCCAGCAGTGATGGAGACACTGAAGCTTTCTTT. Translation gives CASSDGDTEAFF.

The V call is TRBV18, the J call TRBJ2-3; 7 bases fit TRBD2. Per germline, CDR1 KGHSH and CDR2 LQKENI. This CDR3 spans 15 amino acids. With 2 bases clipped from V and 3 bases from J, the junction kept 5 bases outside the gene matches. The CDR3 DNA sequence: TGTGCCAGCTCACCAGGACTAGATAAGACAGATACGCAGTATTTT. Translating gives CASSPGLDKTDTQYF. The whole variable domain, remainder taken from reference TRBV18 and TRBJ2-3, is NAGVMQNPRHLVRRRGQEARLRCSPMKGHSHVYWYRQLPEEGLKFMVYLQKENIIDESGMPKERFSAEFPKEGPSILRIQQVVRGDSAAYFCASSPGLDKTDTQYFGPGTRLTVL.

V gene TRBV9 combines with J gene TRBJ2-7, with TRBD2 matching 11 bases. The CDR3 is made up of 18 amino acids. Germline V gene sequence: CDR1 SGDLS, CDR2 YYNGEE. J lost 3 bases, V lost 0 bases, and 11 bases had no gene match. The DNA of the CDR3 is TGTGCCAGCAGCGTAGCTCCCCTAGCGGGGGGAACCCACTACGAGCAGTACTTC. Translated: CASSVAPLAGGTHYEQYF.

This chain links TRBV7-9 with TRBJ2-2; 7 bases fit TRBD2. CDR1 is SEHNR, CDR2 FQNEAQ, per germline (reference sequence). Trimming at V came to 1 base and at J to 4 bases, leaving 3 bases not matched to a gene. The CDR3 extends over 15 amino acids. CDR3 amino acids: CASSLGRESTGELFF. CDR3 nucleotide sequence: TGTGCCAGCAGCTTAGGGCGGGAGTCCACCGGGGAGCTGTTTTTT.

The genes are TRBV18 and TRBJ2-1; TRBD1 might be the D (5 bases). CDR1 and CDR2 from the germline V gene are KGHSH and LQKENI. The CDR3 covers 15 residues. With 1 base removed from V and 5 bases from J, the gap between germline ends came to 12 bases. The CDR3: CASSPRTRGNNEQFF. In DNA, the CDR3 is TGTGCCAGCTCACCACGGACAAGGGGAAACAATGAGCAGTTCTTC.

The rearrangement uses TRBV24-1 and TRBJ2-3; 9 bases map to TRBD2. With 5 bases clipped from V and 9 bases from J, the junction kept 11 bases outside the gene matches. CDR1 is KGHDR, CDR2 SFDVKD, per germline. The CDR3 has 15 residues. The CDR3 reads CATSVGSGSSRTQYF. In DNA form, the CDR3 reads TGTGCCACCAGTGTAGGTAGCGGGAGCTCGAGGACGCAGTATTTT.

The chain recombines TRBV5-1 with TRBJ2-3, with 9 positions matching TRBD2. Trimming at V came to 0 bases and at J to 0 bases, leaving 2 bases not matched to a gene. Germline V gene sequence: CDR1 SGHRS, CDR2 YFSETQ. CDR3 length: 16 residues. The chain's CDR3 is CASSLASGDSTDTQYF. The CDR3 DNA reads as TGCGCCAGCAGCTTGGCTAGCGGGGACAGCACAGATACGCAGTATTTT.

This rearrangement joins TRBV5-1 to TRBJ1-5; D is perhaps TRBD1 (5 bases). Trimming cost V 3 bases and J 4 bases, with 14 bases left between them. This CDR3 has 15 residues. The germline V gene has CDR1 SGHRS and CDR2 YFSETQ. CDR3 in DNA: TGCGCCAGCAGCTGGGGGGGGACGGCTAATCAGCCCCAGCATTTT. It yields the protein CASSWGGTANQPQHF.

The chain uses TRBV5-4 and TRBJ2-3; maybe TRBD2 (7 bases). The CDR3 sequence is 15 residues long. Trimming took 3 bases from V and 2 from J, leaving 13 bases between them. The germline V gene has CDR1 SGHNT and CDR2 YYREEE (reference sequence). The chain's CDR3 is CASSSGGGDTDTQYF. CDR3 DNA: TGTGCCAGCAGCTCGGGCGGGGGCGACACAGATACGCAGTATTTT.

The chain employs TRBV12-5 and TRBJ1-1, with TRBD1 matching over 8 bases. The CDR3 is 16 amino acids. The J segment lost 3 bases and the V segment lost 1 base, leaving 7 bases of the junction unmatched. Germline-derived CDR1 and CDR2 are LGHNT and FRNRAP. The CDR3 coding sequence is TGTGCTAGTGGTTTGGAACGACAGGGGAGAGACACTGAAGCTTTCTTT. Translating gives CASGLERQGRDTEAFF.

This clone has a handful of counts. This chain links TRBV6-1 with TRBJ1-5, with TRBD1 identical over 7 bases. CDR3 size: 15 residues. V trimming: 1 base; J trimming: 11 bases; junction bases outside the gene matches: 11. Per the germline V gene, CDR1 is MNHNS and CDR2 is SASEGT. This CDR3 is CASSEGQGSPRAQHF. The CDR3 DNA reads TGTGCCAGCAGTGAAGGACAGGGCTCCCCCAGGGCCCAGCATTTT.

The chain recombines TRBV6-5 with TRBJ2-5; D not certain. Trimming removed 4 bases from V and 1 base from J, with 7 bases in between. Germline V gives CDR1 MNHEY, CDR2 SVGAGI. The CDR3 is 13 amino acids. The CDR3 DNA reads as TGTGCCAGCAGTTTACAGCTCCAAGAGACCCAGTACTTC. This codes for CASSLQLQETQYF.

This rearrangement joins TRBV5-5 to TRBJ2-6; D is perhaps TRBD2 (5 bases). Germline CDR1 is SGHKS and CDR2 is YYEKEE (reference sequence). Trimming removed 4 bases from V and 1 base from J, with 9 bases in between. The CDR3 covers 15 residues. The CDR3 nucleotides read TGTGCCAGCAGCCAGACGGGATCTGGGGCCAACGTCCTGACTTTC. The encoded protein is CASSQTGSGANVLTF.

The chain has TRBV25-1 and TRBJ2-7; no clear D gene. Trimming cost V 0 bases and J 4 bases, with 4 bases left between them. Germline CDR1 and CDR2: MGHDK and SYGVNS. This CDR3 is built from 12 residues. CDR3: CASSEYSYEQYF. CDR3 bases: TGTGCCAGCAGTGAATATAGTTACGAGCAGTACTTC.